This T cell receptor beta chain is from a study of blood T cells in healthy people across ages. Many counts were recorded for this clonotype. Its target is unknown. Study-wide findings and caveats: Samples with more naive T cells showed higher observed beta diversity.

This CDR3 contains 15 residues. The germline V gene encodes CDR1 MNHEY and CDR2 SVGAGI. The germline V and J ends were trimmed by 5 bases and 0 bases, with 11 bases remaining between them. PCR was performed a second time for about 7 to 12 cycles using a sample-barcoded 5' primer and a J-beta primer mix. TCRdb re-derived calls from the 5' RACE reads in MiXCR, one entry per CDR3 protein. This sample has 450,000 to 600,000 distinct CDR3 sequences, with roughly a quarter found just once. These same data were also listed under a study on T cells of mothers and their children.

This receptor was taken from a boy aged 2 to 10 in good health. Sequenced sample: blood. The J gene is TRBJ2-1, the V gene TRBV6-5, with D perhaps TRBD1 or TRBD2 (5 bases each). The CDR3 DNA reads TGTGCCAGCAGTCCAGGTGGGGGCTCCTACAATGAGCAGTTCTTC. It codes for CASSPGGGSYNEQFF.